Below, 19 T cell receptor beta chains from the same sample are listed, as sequenced in a study of blood T cell repertoires in COVID-19. Here immunoSEQ multiplex PCR was the method, and the copy in TCRdb shows in-frame clones only, minus some. The data show approximately 190,000 clones, 80% to 90% seen once. The sequenced material came from peripheral blood. The receptors stem from a man in his thirties or forties with active or convalescent COVID-19.

A few counts support this clone. This sequence joins TRBV19 and TRBJ2-7; 8 nucleotides line up with TRBD1. CDR3 length: 14 residues. J was trimmed by 2 bases and V by 8 bases; bases with no gene match: 8. Germline CDR1 and CDR2: LNHDA and SQIVND (reference sequence). The CDR3 loop is CASRLGQAAYEQYF. CDR3 DNA sequence: TGTGCCAGTCGGTTGGGACAGGCCGCCTACGAGCAGTACTTC.

This chain uses TRBV6-2 or TRBV6-3 with TRBJ1-4, with unresolved D. The CDR3 sequence is 16 residues long. V was pared by 2 bases and J by 7 bases, with 17 bases between. Per germline, CDR1 MNHEY and CDR2 SVGEGT. This CDR3 is CASSYGGVMDGEKLFF. Written as DNA, the CDR3 is TGTGCCAGCAGTTACGGAGGAGTCATGGATGGTGAAAAACTGTTTTTT.

The V and J genes are TRBV6-5 and TRBJ1-6; TRBD1 agrees at 7 bases. The V gene's germline CDR1 is MNHEY and CDR2 SVGAGI. The junction had 12 bases not matched to a gene; V was cut back by 6 bases and J by 13 bases. The CDR3 covers 14 residues. CDR3 protein: CASSAGTVLRPLHF. The DNA of the CDR3 is TGTGCCAGCAGCGCCGGGACAGTGCTTCGTCCCCTCCACTTT.

DNA for the CDR3: TGTGCCAGCAGCATGGGACTAGCCTACGAGCAGTACTTC. This codes for CASSMGLAYEQYF. This chain links TRBV9 with TRBJ2-7; 8 positions agree with TRBD2. The ends lost 4 bases at V and 2 bases at J; junction bases unmatched: 2. Looked up from germline, CDR1 is SGDLS and CDR2 is YYNGEE. The CDR3 sequence is 13 residues long.

The chain recombines TRBV15 with TRBJ1-5; the D is unclear. Germline V gene sequence: CDR1 LNHNV, CDR2 YYDKDF (reference sequence). V was trimmed by 6 bases and J by 0 bases, leaving 9 bases between them. There are 14 residues in the CDR3. The CDR3 here is CATRHRSSNQPQHF. For the CDR3, the DNA is TGTGCCACCAGGCACAGAAGTAGCAATCAGCCCCAGCATTTT.

V is TRBV4-1 and J is TRBJ2-7, with 8 bases matching TRBD1. The CDR3 totals 17 residues. Trimming removed 5 bases from V and 6 bases from J; junction bases left unmatched: 18. CDR1 and CDR2 from the germline V gene are MGHRA and YSYEKL. As DNA, the CDR3 is TGCGCCAGCAGCTCCCGGGCCCCGAGGCAGGGGGCCGGCGAGCAGTACTTC. It codes for CASSSRAPRQGAGEQYF.

The V and J genes are TRBV29-1 and TRBJ2-5; 8 bases are shared with TRBD1. The J segment lost 5 bases and the V segment lost 6 bases, leaving 14 bases of the junction unmatched. Germline V gives CDR1 SQVTM, CDR2 ANQGSEA. The CDR3 spans 15 residues. The CDR3, as DNA: TGCAGCGTGCTAAATACAGGGGGTTCACGGGAGACCCAGTACTTC. It is translated as CSVLNTGGSRETQYF.

The chain has TRBV11-3 and TRBJ2-7; perhaps TRBD2 as D (5 bases). Germline lookup yields CDR1 SGHNT and CDR2 YENEEA. This CDR3 is built from 15 residues. Trimming left V 1 base short and J 1 base short, with 11 bases between. The CDR3 region has the DNA TGTGCCAGCAGCTTAGCCCCGGGGAGATCCTACGAGCAGTACTTC. It is translated as CASSLAPGRSYEQYF.

The V call is TRBV7-9, the J call TRBJ2-1; the D gene is possibly TRBD2 (6 bases). Trimming stripped 0 bases from V and 6 bases from J, with 12 bases between. The CDR3 consists of 15 residues. CDR1 is SEHNR, CDR2 FQNEAQ, per germline (reference sequence). In DNA form, the CDR3 reads TGTGCCAGCAGCTTAGCGAGCGGGCAAAGCAATGAGCAGTTCTTC. Its translation: CASSLASGQSNEQFF. Complete variable domain (other parts from reference TRBV7-9 and TRBJ2-1): DTGVSQNPRHKITKRGQNVTFRCDPISEHNRLYWYRQTLGQGPEFLTYFQNEAQLEKSRLLSDRFSAERPKGSFSTLEIQRTEQGDSAMYLCASSLASGQSNEQFFGPGTRLTVL.

V is TRBV9 and J is TRBJ1-2, with a possible D match to TRBD1 (5 bases). V gave up 0 bases and J gave up 1 base, with 10 bases separating them. Looked up from germline, CDR1 is SGDLS and CDR2 is YYNGEE. The CDR3 consists of 15 residues. The CDR3 loop reads CASSVVTGSNYGYTF. CDR3 bases: TGTGCCAGCAGCGTAGTAACAGGTAGTAACTATGGCTACACCTTC.

The V and J genes are TRBV30 and TRBJ1-1; D remains ambiguous. This CDR3 spans 13 amino acids. The V and J ends lost 1 base and 3 bases respectively, with 9 bases between them. CDR1 GTSNPN and CDR2 SVGIG come from the germline V gene (reference sequence). CDR3 DNA sequence: TGTGCCTGGAGTGCTGGGCCTTACACTGAAGCTTTCTTT. The encoded protein is CAWSAGPYTEAFF.

This clone was seen a handful of times. The V call is TRBV19, the J call TRBJ2-2; D may be TRBD1 (7 bases). CDR3 length: 16 amino acids. The V gene lost 3 bases and the J gene lost 3 bases, with 14 bases spanning the gap. CDR1 and CDR2 (germline): LNHDA, SQIVND (reference sequence). CDR3 region: CASSIWGRGDTGELFF. The CDR3 DNA follows: TGTGCCAGTAGTATTTGGGGCAGGGGGGACACCGGGGAGCTGTTTTTT.

The chain links TRBV19 to TRBJ2-2; D perhaps matches TRBD1 (5 bases). V dropped 4 bases and J dropped 5 bases, with 11 bases sitting between them. The CDR3 length is 14 residues. Germline V CDR1 and CDR2: LNHDA, SQIVND (reference sequence). The CDR3 protein is CASSRGRTTGELFF. In nucleotides, the CDR3 is TGTGCCAGTAGTAGGGGCCGGACGACCGGGGAGCTGTTTTTT. Full variable domain (missing parts from reference TRBV19 and TRBJ2-2): DGGITQSPKYLFRKEGQNVTLSCEQNLNHDAMYWYRQDPGQGLRLIYYSQIVNDFQKGDIAEGYSVSREKKESFPLTVTSAQKNPTAFYLCASSRGRTTGELFFGEGSRLTVL.

The chain has TRBV12-5 and TRBJ2-1, with 7 bases lining up with TRBD1. The length of the CDR3 is 17 residues. The V gene end was trimmed by 0 bases and the J gene end by 2 bases; junction bases not matched to a gene: 7. Germline V lookup: CDR1 LGHNT, CDR2 FRNRAP. The CDR3 sequence is CASGLVQTGAAYNEQFF. DNA for the CDR3: TGTGCTAGTGGTTTGGTACAAACAGGGGCGGCCTACAATGAGCAGTTCTTC.

This rearrangement joins TRBV24-1 to TRBJ2-3, with 7 bases lining up with TRBD1. The CDR3 length is 17 residues. Trimming cost V 3 bases and J 2 bases; bases outside gene matches: 10. Germline V gene sequence: CDR1 KGHDR, CDR2 SFDVKD. The CDR3 nucleotides read TGTGCCACCAGTGATCCCTACCGGGACAGCATCACAGATACGCAGTATTTT. This translates into CATSDPYRDSITDTQYF.

A few counts support this clone. This chain links TRBV19 with TRBJ1-6; 8 nucleotides line up with TRBD1. With 7 bases clipped from V and 9 bases from J, the junction kept 8 bases outside the gene matches. Germline V CDR1 and CDR2: LNHDA, SQIVND (reference sequence). CDR3 length: 14 residues. CDR3 amino acids: CASTDDRGVSPLHF. The CDR3 bases are TGTGCCAGTACCGACGACAGGGGTGTTTCACCCCTCCACTTT.

The chain combines TRBV5-1 with TRBJ2-7; D gene uncertain. The germline V and J ends were trimmed by 0 bases and 12 bases, with 19 bases remaining between them. The CDR3 is made up of 14 amino acids. Germline CDR1 and CDR2: SGHRS and YFSETQ. The CDR3 DNA sequence: TGCGCCAGCAGCTTGGGCGGATTCGGCCTACCCTCGTACGTC. Encoded protein: CASSLGGFGLPSYV.

The chain has TRBV28 and TRBJ2-7, with D unresolved. The CDR3 runs to 14 residues. Germline CDR1 and CDR2: MDHEN and SYDVKM. V dropped 0 bases and J dropped 7 bases, with 13 bases sitting between them. CDR3 residues: CASSLWQAAGEQYF. The CDR3 nucleotides read TGTGCCAGCAGTTTATGGCAAGCCGCCGGTGAGCAGTACTTC.

The CDR3 protein is CASKQGSSYNSPLHF. Here the CDR3 DNA reads TGTGCCAGCAAGCAGGGGAGCTCCTATAATTCACCCCTCCACTTT. The J gene is TRBJ1-6, the V gene TRBV6-5; TRBD1 might be the D (6 bases). The germline V gene encodes CDR1 MNHEY and CDR2 SVGAGI. Trimming pared 7 bases from V and 0 bases from J, leaving 10 bases between. The CDR3 loop spans 15 amino acids.